This TCR beta chain was found in a study of shared clonotypes between healthy human individuals. HIV-negative, healthy adults without recent acute infections or vaccinations were the donors. Profiled with immunoSEQ multiplex PCR; TCRdb holds only in-frame clones, not every one. This table has fewer than 2.5 million clones, 80% to 95% appearing once. Germline values: CDR1 SEHNR, CDR2 FQNEAQ (reference sequence). Trimming took 5 bases from V and 4 from J, leaving 11 bases between them. The CDR3 sequence is 13 residues long. Sequenced: naive CD4+ T cells from PBMCs. Stated subset: CD45RA+ positively selected. The chain uses TRBV7-9 and TRBJ1-2; D perhaps matches TRBD1 (5 bases). The TCR comes from a man aged 18 to 30 in good health. Some clones in this sample may be carry-over from other donors' samples. CDR3 DNA sequence: TGTGCCAGCAGCGCCATGGGGCTCTATGGCTACACCTTC. Encoded protein: CASSAMGLYGYTF.